The T cell receptor (beta chain) described here comes from a study of blood T cell repertoires in COVID-19. Assay used: immunoSEQ multiplex PCR; TCRdb lists only in-frame clones, some missing. The profile covers approximately 110,000 clones, with roughly 84% appearing a single time and under 9% taken by the ten largest. The sequenced material came from peripheral blood. This receptor was identified in a woman in her 70s who had recovered from COVID-19.

This CDR3 reads CASSLVSSGNTIYF. As DNA, the CDR3 is TGTGCCAGCAGCTTGGTGAGCTCTGGAAACACCATATATTTT. The chain has TRBV7-9 and TRBJ1-3; D gene ambiguous. CDR3 length equals 14 residues. Germline CDR1 reads SEHNR; CDR2 reads FQNEAQ (reference sequence). The V end was cut by 3 bases, the J end by 0 bases, with 6 bases between.